The source of this T cell receptor (beta chain) is a study of technical replicates of blood from a few donors. This clone was detected once. V was clipped by 5 bases and J by 7 bases, with 15 bases between them. Germline CDR1 is SGHTA and CDR2 is FQGNSA. The CDR3 is 13 residues long. Clones were read by immunoSEQ multiplex PCR, and TCRdb kept only the in-frame ones, dropping some. This table holds about 54,000 clones, 94% found once. V gene TRBV7-2 combines with J gene TRBJ2-7, with D possibly TRBD2 on 6 matching bases. Source material: T cells isolated from PBMCs. The receptor was derived from a human donor in good health. The CDR3 is CASSEWESGEQYF. The CDR3 nucleotides read TGTGCCAGCAGCGAATGGGAAAGCGGGGAGCAGTACTTC.